This is a list of T cell receptor beta chains from one sample in a study of low-dose radiotherapy and immunotherapy resistance in tumors. One entry per CDR3 protein, called by TCRdb with MiXCR from the reads. The sample has 55,000 to 65,000 distinct CDR3 sequences; approximately 25% are singletons. Here the sequenced sample was PBMCs, taken before treatment. These TCRs come from a male donor with rectosigmoid adenocarcinoma. Both conserved end residues are part of each CDR3. A D gene is named only where the DNA matches it firmly. Not every row has a clone size; where given, it reads once, few, many or a size class.

cdr3_nt cdr3_aa d_call v_call clone_size j_call
TGTGCCAGCAGTGACATGACTAGCGGAGGCTACGAGCAGTACTTC CASSDMTSGGYEQYF TRBD2 TRBV2 . TRBJ2-7
TGTGCCAGCAGCCTCCCGGGCGAGCAGTACTTC CASSLPGEQYF . TRBV7-2 many TRBJ2-7
TGTGCCAGCATGGAAAGCGGGTTAGCCAAAAACATTCAGTACTTC CASMESGLAKNIQYF . TRBV6-2/TRBV6-3 many TRBJ2-4
TGTGCCAGCAGCGAAGTCGGCGGGGCAGGGAGGACTGAAGCTTTCTTT CASSEVGGAGRTEAFF . TRBV7-8 few TRBJ1-1
TGTGCCAGCAGGCACAGGGGGAGCTCCTACAATGAGCAGTTCTTC CASRHRGSSYNEQFF TRBD1 TRBV7-2 . TRBJ2-1
TGCGCCAGCAGCCCTGACAGCTCCGCGGTTGGCTACACCTTC CASSPDSSAVGYTF . TRBV4-3 many TRBJ1-2
TGTGCCTGGAGTGTATATGGGCAGGGCAACACTGAAGCTTTCTTT CAWSVYGQGNTEAFF . TRBV30 . TRBJ1-1
TGCGCCAGCAGCTTGACAGGGGGCATAGAGACCCAGTACTTC CASSLTGGIETQYF TRBD1 TRBV5-1 many TRBJ2-5
TGTGCCAGCAGTTCCCCAGGACTAGCGGGAGCGCGAACGCAGTATTTT CASSSPGLAGARTQYF TRBD2 TRBV28 many TRBJ2-3
TGTGCCAGCAGTCTTAGACTAGCTGGGACAGATACGCAGTATTTT CASSLRLAGTDTQYF TRBD2 TRBV27 many TRBJ2-3
TGTGCCAGCAGTTTGTCCCTCTATCAAACTGGGAGCGGGATTTCCACAGATACGCAGTATTTT CASSLSLYQTGSGISTDTQYF TRBD2 TRBV28 many TRBJ2-3
TGTGCCTGGAGTGCGCGGGGGGGGGGATATACGCAGTATTTT CAWSARGGGYTQYF TRBD2 TRBV30 few TRBJ2-3
TGTGCCAGCAGTTTATCCTCCCCCCACGAGCAGTACTTC CASSLSSPHEQYF . TRBV27 many TRBJ2-7
TGTGCCAGCAGCTCTTCAGACAGGGCTATGAAAAGTGAGCAGTTCTTC CASSSSDRAMKSEQFF TRBD1 TRBV7-2 many TRBJ2-1
TGTGCCAGCAGTGAAGGCAGGGTGGGCTACGAGCAGTACTTC CASSEGRVGYEQYF . TRBV25-1 few TRBJ2-7
TGTGCCACCAGTGACCGTGAGCGGGAGCGGACCCAAGAGACCCAGTACTTC CATSDRERERTQETQYF TRBD2 TRBV24-1 many TRBJ2-5
TGTGCCAGCAGCCAACCCAAAATGACAGTGGGCAAAAACATTCAGTACTTC CASSQPKMTVGKNIQYF . TRBV3-1 many TRBJ2-4
TGTGCCAGCAGGGACAGGGGGCATCGAGAGACCCAGTACTTC CASRDRGHRETQYF TRBD1 TRBV2 . TRBJ2-5
TGTGCCAGCAGCGTAACCGGGACACCGAACACCGGGGAGCTGTTTTTT CASSVTGTPNTGELFF . TRBV9 . TRBJ2-2
TGTGCCCGCAAGTCCCGAGAGGGTGAAAAACTGTTTTTT CARKSREGEKLFF . TRBV2 many TRBJ1-4
TGTGCCAGCAGTGAATCCAAAGGAGGGTTTCCCGAGCAGTACTTC CASSESKGGFPEQYF . TRBV25-1 many TRBJ2-7
TGTGCCAGCAGCTCCGGGACAGGGAAATTCCAGCCCCAGCATTTT CASSSGTGKFQPQHF TRBD1 TRBV3-1 . TRBJ1-5
TGTGCCACCCGAACAGATAACAATGAGCAGTTCTTC CATRTDNNEQFF . TRBV10-3 many TRBJ2-1
TGTGCCAGTAGTAGTATAACGGGAAACGGCGAGCAGTACTTC CASSSITGNGEQYF . TRBV19 . TRBJ2-7
TGCAGCGTTAAACCAGGGGACACCATATATTTT CSVKPGDTIYF . TRBV29-1 . TRBJ1-3
TGTGCCAGCAGCTTAGCCCCACTTGTCGGGGGGTTCGACGAGCAGTACTTC CASSLAPLVGGFDEQYF TRBD2 TRBV7-2 many TRBJ2-7
TGTGCCAGCAGCGGGACAGAAGGGAATCAGCCCCAGCATTTT CASSGTEGNQPQHF TRBD1 TRBV3-1 few TRBJ1-5
TGCAGTGCCCAGACATTGAACGAGCAGTACTTC CSAQTLNEQYF . TRBV20-1 many TRBJ2-7
TGTGCCAGCAGCGTCGGCCAGAGCGGTGGGGCCCCTTACGAGCAGTACTTC CASSVGQSGGAPYEQYF . TRBV7-9 many TRBJ2-7
TGTGCCTGGCGCTATATGGGGTTGAACACTGAAGCTTTCTTT CAWRYMGLNTEAFF . TRBV30 . TRBJ1-1
TGTGCCTGCGGAGACTTCATCACCGGGGAGCTGTTTTTT CACGDFITGELFF . TRBV12-3/TRBV12-4 many TRBJ2-2
TGTGCCAGCAGCCCCGCGACAGTACCTACCCTCGGGCAGTACTTC CASSPATVPTLGQYF . TRBV7-2 many TRBJ2-7
TGTGCCCCATACAGGGGGCTGCACACTGAAGCTTTCTTT CAPYRGLHTEAFF TRBD1 TRBV24-1 many TRBJ1-1
TGTGCCAGCAGCTTATCCGGGGAGCTGTTTTTT CASSLSGELFF . TRBV13 many TRBJ2-2
TGCAGTGCCAGACCGGGGGAAGGGCCCCAGCATTTT CSARPGEGPQHF . TRBV20-1 many TRBJ1-5
TGTGCCAGCAGGAAATCCGGGACTAGCGGCGAAAGCTCCTACAATGAGCAGTTCTTC CASRKSGTSGESSYNEQFF TRBD2 TRBV7-2 many TRBJ2-1
TGCAGCGTCAGGGAGGGGGCTGAAAAACTGTTTTTT CSVREGAEKLFF TRBD1 TRBV29-1 many TRBJ1-4
TGTGCCAGCAGTATACCGGGGCTCAATCAGCCCCAGCATTTT CASSIPGLNQPQHF . TRBV28 many TRBJ1-5
TGCAGCGTTGGTATCGCTGCGACCTACGAGCAGTACTTC CSVGIAATYEQYF . TRBV29-1 . TRBJ2-7
TGTGCCAGCAGTCCGCGGGGGAGCGGGGGTTATGAGCAGTTCTTC CASSPRGSGGYEQFF TRBD2 TRBV28 many TRBJ2-1